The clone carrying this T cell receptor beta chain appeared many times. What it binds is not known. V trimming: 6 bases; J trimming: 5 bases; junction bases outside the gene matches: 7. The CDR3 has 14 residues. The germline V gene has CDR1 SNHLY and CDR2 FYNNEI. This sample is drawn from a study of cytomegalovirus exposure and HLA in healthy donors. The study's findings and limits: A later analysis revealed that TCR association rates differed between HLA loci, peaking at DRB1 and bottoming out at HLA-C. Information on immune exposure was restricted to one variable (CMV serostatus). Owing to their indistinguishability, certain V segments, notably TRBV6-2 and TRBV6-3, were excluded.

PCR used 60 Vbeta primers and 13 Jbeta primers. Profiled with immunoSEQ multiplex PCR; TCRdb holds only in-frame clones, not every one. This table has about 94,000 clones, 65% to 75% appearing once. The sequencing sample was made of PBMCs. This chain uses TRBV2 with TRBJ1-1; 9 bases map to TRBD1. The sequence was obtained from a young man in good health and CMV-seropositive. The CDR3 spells CASSPDRGRTEAFF. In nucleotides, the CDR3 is TGTGCCAGCAGCCCTGACAGGGGGAGGACTGAAGCTTTCTTT.